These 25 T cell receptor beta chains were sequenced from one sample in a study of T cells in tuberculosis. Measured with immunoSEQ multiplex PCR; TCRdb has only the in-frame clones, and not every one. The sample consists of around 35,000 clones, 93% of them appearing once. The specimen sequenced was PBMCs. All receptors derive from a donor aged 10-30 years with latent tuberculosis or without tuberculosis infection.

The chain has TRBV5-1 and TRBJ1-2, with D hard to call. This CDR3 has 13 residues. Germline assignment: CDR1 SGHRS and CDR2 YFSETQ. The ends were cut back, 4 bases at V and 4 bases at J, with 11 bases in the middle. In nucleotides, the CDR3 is TGCGCCAGCAGCCTCCGAGAGTCCTATGGCTACACCTTC. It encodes CASSLRESYGYTF.

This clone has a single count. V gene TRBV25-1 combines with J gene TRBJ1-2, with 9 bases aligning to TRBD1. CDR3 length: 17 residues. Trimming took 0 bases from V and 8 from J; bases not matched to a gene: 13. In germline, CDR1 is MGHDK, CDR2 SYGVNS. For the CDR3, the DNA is TGTGCCAGCAGTGAATATGGGACAGGGCCACTTTCGCACGGCTACACCTTC. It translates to CASSEYGTGPLSHGYTF.

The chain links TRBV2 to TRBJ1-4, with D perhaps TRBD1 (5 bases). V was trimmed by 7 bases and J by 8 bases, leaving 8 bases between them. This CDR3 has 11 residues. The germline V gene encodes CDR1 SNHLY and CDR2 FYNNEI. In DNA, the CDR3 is TGTGCCAGCACACGGGGGGAAAAACTGTTTTTT. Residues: CASTRGEKLFF.

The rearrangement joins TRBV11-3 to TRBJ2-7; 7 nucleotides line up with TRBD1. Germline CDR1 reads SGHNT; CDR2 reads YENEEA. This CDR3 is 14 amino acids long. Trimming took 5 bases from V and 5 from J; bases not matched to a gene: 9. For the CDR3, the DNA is TGTGCCAGCAGCCCCCCGGACAGGCTCCACGAGCAGTACTTC. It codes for CASSPPDRLHEQYF.

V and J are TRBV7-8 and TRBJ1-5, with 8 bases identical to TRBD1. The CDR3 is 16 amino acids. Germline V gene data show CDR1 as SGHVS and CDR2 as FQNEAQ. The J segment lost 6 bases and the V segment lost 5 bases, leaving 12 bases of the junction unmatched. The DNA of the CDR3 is TGTGCCAGCAGCCTCAAGGACAGGGCTGTGTCTCAGCCCCAGCATTTT. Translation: CASSLKDRAVSQPQHF.

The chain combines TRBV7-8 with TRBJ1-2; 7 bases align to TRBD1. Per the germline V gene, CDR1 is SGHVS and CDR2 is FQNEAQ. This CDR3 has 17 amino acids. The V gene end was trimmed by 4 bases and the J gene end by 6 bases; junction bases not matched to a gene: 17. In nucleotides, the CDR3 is TGTGCCAGCAGCTCCCCGGGGGGGACAGTAACGAATCATGGCTACACCTTC. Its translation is CASSSPGGTVTNHGYTF.

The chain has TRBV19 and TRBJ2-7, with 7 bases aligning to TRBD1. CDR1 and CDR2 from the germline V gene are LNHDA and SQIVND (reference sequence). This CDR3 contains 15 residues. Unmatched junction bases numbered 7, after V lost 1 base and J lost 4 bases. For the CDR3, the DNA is TGTGCCAGTAGTATAGTAGGGGGCCCCTCTTACGAGCAGTACTTC. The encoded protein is CASSIVGGPSYEQYF.

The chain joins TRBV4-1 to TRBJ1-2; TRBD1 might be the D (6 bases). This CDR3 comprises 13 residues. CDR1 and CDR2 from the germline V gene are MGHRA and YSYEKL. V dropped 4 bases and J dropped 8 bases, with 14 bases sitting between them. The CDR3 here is CASSLQTGDGYTF. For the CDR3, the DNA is TGCGCCAGCAGCCTGCAGACAGGTGACGGCTACACCTTC.

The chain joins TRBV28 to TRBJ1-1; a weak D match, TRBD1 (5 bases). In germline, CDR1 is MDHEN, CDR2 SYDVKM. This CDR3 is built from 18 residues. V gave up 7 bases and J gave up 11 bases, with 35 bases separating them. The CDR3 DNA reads TGTGCCAGCACTCTCCCGGCGTTATTTGGGGCTTCAGAAGTGGGGGCTTTCTTT. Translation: CASTLPALFGASEVGAFF.

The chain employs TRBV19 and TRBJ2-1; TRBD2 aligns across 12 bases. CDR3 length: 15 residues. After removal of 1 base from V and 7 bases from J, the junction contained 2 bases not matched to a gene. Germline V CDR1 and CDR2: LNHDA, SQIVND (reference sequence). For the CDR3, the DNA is TGTGCCAGTAGTATAGCTAGCGGGGGGGTGAATGAGCAGTTCTTC. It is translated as CASSIASGGVNEQFF.

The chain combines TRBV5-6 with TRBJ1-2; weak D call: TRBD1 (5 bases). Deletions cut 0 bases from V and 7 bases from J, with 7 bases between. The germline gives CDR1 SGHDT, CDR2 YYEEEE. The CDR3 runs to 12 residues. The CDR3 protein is CASSLGGFGYTF. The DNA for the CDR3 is TGTGCCAGCAGCTTGGGGGGCTTTGGCTACACCTTC.

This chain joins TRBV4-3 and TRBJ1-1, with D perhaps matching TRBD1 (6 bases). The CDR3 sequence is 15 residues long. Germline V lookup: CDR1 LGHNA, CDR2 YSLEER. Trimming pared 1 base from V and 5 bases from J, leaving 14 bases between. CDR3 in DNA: TGCGCCAGCAGCCAAGTTGGCGGGAGGGGGACTGAAGCTTTCTTT. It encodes CASSQVGGRGTEAFF.

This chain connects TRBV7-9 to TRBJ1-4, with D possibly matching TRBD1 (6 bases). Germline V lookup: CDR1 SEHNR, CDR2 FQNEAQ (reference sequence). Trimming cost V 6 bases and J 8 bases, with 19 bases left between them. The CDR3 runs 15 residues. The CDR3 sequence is CASRPKGGVREKLFF. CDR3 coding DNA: TGTGCCAGCAGACCGAAGGGGGGGGTTCGAGAAAAACTGTTTTTT.

CDR3 nucleotide sequence: TGTGCCATCAGTGAGTCCGCGGGGTGGGTGCCCCGCGCTTCCAATGAGCAGTTCTTC. Encoded protein: CAISESAGWVPRASNEQFF. The chain combines TRBV10-3 with TRBJ2-1, with D possibly TRBD2 on 6 matching bases. CDR1 and CDR2 from the germline V gene are ENHRY and SYGVKD. The CDR3 spans 19 residues. The germline V and J ends were trimmed by 0 bases and 6 bases, with 24 bases remaining between them.

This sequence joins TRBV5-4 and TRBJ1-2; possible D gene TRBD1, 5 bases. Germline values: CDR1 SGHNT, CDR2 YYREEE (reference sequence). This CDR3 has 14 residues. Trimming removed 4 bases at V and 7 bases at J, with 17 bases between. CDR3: CASSTGEGLGGYTF. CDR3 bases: TGTGCCAGCAGCACGGGAGAGGGGCTGGGTGGCTACACCTTC.

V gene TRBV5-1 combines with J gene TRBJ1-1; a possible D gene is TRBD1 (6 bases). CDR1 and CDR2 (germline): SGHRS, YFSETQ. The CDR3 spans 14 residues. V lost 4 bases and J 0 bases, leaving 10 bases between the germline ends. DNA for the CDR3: TGCGCCAGCAGCCAGACAGGTCTGAACACTGAAGCTTTCTTT. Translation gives CASSQTGLNTEAFF. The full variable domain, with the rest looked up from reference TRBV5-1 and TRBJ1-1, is KAGVTQTPRYLIKTRGQQVTLSCSPISGHRSVSWYQQTPGQGLQFLFEYFSETQRNKGNFPGRFSGRQFSNSRSEMNVSTLELGDSALYLCASSQTGLNTEAFFGQGTRLTVV.

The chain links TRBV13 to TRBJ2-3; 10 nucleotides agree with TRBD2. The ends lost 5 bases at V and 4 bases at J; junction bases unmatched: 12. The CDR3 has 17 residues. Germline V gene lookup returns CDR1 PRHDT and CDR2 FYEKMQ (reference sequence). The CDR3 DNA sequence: TGTGCCAGCAGCGTTAGCCAGCGGGGGGGCCCCTCAGATACGCAGTATTTT. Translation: CASSVSQRGGPSDTQYF.

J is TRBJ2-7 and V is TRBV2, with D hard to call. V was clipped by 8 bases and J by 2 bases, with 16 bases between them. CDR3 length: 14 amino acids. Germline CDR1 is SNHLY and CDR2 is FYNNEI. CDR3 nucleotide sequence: TGTGCCAGCTCCGATGGCAGGTTCCCCTACGAGCAGTACTTC. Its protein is CASSDGRFPYEQYF.

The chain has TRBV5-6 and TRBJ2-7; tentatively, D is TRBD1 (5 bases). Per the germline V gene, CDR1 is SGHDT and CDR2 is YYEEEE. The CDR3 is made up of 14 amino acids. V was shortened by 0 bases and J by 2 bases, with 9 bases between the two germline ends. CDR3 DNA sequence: TGTGCCAGCAGCTTGGACGTCAGGGCCTACGAGCAGTACTTC. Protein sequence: CASSLDVRAYEQYF.

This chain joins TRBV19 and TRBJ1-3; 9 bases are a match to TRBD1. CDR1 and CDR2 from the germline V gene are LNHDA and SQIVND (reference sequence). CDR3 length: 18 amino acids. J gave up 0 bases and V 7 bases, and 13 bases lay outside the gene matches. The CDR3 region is CASTNPPGQGPSGNTIYF. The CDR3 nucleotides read TGTGCCAGTACCAACCCCCCGGGACAGGGACCCTCTGGAAACACCATATATTTT.

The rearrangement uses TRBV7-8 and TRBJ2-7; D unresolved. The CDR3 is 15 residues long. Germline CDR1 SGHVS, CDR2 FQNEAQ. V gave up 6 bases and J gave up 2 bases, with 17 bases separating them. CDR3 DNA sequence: TGTGCCAGCAGTCCGATTGCGGCACCGACCTACGAGCAGTACTTC. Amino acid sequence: CASSPIAAPTYEQYF.

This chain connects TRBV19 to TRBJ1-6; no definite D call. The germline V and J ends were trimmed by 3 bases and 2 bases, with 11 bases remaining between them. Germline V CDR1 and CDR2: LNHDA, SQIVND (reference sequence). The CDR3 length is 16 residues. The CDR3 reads CASSISESTYNSPLHF. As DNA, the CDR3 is TGTGCCAGTAGTATTAGTGAGTCTACCTATAATTCACCCCTCCACTTT.

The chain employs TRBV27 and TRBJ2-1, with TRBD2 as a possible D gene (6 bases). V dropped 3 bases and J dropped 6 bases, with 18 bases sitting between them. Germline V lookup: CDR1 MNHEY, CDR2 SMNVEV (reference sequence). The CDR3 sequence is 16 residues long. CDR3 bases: TGTGCCAGCAGTTTGTCCTCGGTCGTTAGCGGCAATGAGCAGTTCTTC. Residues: CASSLSSVVSGNEQFF.

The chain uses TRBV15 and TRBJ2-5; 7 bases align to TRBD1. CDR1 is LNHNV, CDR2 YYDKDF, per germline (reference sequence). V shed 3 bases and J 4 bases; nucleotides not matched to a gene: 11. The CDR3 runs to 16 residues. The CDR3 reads CATSSDRELERETQYF. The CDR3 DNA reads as TGTGCCACCAGCAGCGACAGGGAGTTGGAGCGAGAGACCCAGTACTTC. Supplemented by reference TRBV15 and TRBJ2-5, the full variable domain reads DAMVIQNPRYQVTQFGKPVTLSCSQTLNHNVMYWYQQKSSQAPKLLFHYYDKDFNNEADTPDNFQSRRPNTSFCFLDIRSPGLGDTAMYLCATSSDRELERETQYFGPGTRLLVL.

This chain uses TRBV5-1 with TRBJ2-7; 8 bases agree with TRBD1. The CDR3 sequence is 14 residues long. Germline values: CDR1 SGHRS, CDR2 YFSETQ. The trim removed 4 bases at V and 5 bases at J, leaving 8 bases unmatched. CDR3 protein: CASSPDREVNEQYF. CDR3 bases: TGCGCCAGCAGCCCGGACAGGGAGGTCAACGAGCAGTACTTC.